Sequencing of this TCR beta chain was carried out in a study of blood T cell repertoires in COVID-19. Study in general: Both acute and convalescent COVID-19 samples were obtained from the United States, Italy and Spain. Nucleic acid was either cDNA or gDNA, and it came from T cells, B-cell-depleted T cells, or PBMCs.

Per the original data handling: Amplification with reference gene primers provided the estimates of nucleated cell counts. Assay used: immunoSEQ multiplex PCR; TCRdb lists only in-frame clones, some missing. The V and J calls and clone size are taken from that table; D and trimming were inferred from the DNA. In the table there are some 460,000 clones, about 89% of which are singletons. The trim removed 5 bases at V and 4 bases at J, leaving 9 bases unmatched. Per germline, CDR1 SGHAT and CDR2 FQNNGV. CDR3 length: 16 amino acids. This chain connects TRBV11-2 to TRBJ1-4; 8 bases line up with TRBD1. This sequence was found in a woman under 40 with acute or convalescent COVID-19. The sequencing input was peripheral blood. The DNA for the CDR3 is TGTGCCAGCAGCAAAGGACAGGGCCGTAATAATGAAAAACTGTTTTTT. Its translation: CASSKGQGRNNEKLFF.